There are a few counts of the clone carrying this TCR beta chain. The sample is drawn from a study of T-cell memory formation after mild COVID-19. TCRdb called the 5' RACE reads again in MiXCR, with one record for every CDR3 protein. Among 550,000 to 700,000 distinct CDR3 sequences listed, over 15% were seen once. Germline V gene lookup returns CDR1 SEHNR and CDR2 FQNEAQ (reference sequence). V was clipped by 2 bases and J by 0 bases; unmatched bases: 8. The CDR3 has 18 residues. This sequence originates from an adult woman who had mild COVID-19 (a few samples of this study predate the infection). Cell type and time point are not known. The V and J genes are TRBV7-9 and TRBJ2-3, with TRBD2 matching 10 bases. The sample consisted of PBMCs or a T cell subset sorted from them (not recorded which). The CDR3 here is CASSLTGLAATSTDTQYF. CDR3 in DNA: TGTGCCAGCAGCTTAACCGGACTAGCGGCAACTAGCACAGATACGCAGTATTTT.